The 10 T cell receptor beta chains below come from one sample, sequenced in a study of T-cell reconstitution after alpha-beta-depleted transplantation in children. The library targeted TCRbeta and was prepared with unique molecular identifiers. One entry per CDR3 protein, called by TCRdb with MiXCR from the PCR reads. The table records around 92,000 distinct CDR3 sequences, 12% of them present only once. Sequencing used PBMCs from the stem cell graft donor, obtained from the stem cell graft. These TCRs come from a human donor who donated a stem cell graft to a child with inherited bone marrow failure.

This clonotype was seen ten or more times. The chain couples TRBV20-1 to TRBJ1-5; D is undetermined. Germline CDR1 reads DFQATT; CDR2 reads SNEGSKA (reference sequence). This CDR3 is 12 amino acids long. V dropped 1 base and J dropped 5 bases, with 6 bases sitting between them. CDR3 in DNA: TGCAGTGCTAGAGGGGTTGATCAGCCCCAGCATTTT. This sequence encodes CSARGVDQPQHF.

This clonotype was counted between two and nine times. The genes are TRBV20-1 and TRBJ1-4, with D possibly being TRBD1 (5 bases). V was shortened by 1 base and J by 8 bases, with 11 bases between the two germline ends. Germline CDR1 and CDR2: DFQATT and SNEGSKA (reference sequence). The CDR3 totals 13 residues. CDR3 in DNA: TGCAGTGCTAGAGGCGGGGCGGGCGAAAAACTGTTTTTT. This translates into CSARGGAGEKLFF.

This rearrangement joins TRBV6-4 to TRBJ2-7, with 13 bases identical to TRBD2. CDR3 length: 19 residues. Germline V lookup: CDR1 MRHNA, CDR2 SNTAGT. Trimming at V came to 5 bases and at J to 2 bases, leaving 15 bases not matched to a gene. The CDR3 protein is CASSPTLGLAGDPAYEQYF. The CDR3, as DNA: TGTGCCAGCAGTCCGACCCTTGGACTAGCGGGAGATCCCGCCTACGAGCAGTACTTC.

This clonotype was seen a handful of times. The J gene is TRBJ1-5, the V gene TRBV28; D not resolved. Germline-derived CDR1 and CDR2 are MDHEN and SYDVKM. Between the trimmed V and J ends, which lost 2 bases and 4 bases, there was a span of 9 bases. CDR3 length: 14 amino acids. Here the CDR3 reads CASSLLPGNQPQHF. CDR3 nucleotide sequence: TGTGCCAGCAGTTTACTCCCAGGAAATCAGCCCCAGCATTTT. Together with reference TRBV28 and TRBJ1-5, the CDR3 gives the full variable domain: DVKVTQSSRYLVKRTGEKVFLECVQDMDHENMFWYRQDPGLGLRLIYFSYDVKMKEKGDIPEGYSVSREKKERFSLILESASTNQTSMYLCASSLLPGNQPQHFGDGTRLSIL.

This clonotype was counted many times. This chain uses TRBV6-2 or TRBV6-3 with TRBJ1-5, with 8 bases identical to TRBD1. Germline V gives CDR1 MNHEY, CDR2 SVGEGT. The CDR3 is made up of 15 amino acids. The V gene end was trimmed by 6 bases and the J gene end by 4 bases; junction bases not matched to a gene: 8. The CDR3 nucleotides are TGTGCCAGCAGCCGGGGGACAGGTTGGAATCAGCCCCAGCATTTT. It codes for CASSRGTGWNQPQHF.

The CDR3 DNA sequence: TGTGCCAGTAAACCGGGACAGGCGTCCTACGAGCAGTACTTC. It translates to CASKPGQASYEQYF. The chain employs TRBV6-4 and TRBJ2-7; 8 bases match TRBD1. CDR1 and CDR2 (germline): MRHNA, SNTAGT. J lost 1 base, V lost 9 bases, and 8 bases had no gene match. This CDR3 is built from 14 residues.

This clonotype turned up a few times. V gene TRBV11-1 combines with J gene TRBJ2-7; no clear D gene. Trimming shortened V by 2 bases and J by 4 bases, and 9 bases separated the two germline ends. The CDR3 runs 13 residues. Per the germline V gene, CDR1 is SGHAT and CDR2 is FQDESV (reference sequence). The CDR3: CASSLSQPYEQYF. The DNA of the CDR3 is TGTGCCAGCAGCTTAAGCCAACCGTACGAGCAGTACTTC.

This clonotype was seen repeatedly, ten times or more. This chain connects TRBV7-2 to TRBJ2-1; 9 nucleotides line up with TRBD2. This CDR3 is built from 17 residues. V gave up 1 base and J gave up 3 bases; unmatched junction bases: 7. Germline assignment: CDR1 SGHTA and CDR2 FQGNSA. CDR3: CASSLVSSGSYYNEQFF. In nucleotides, the CDR3 is TGTGCCAGCAGCTTAGTAAGTAGCGGGAGTTACTACAATGAGCAGTTCTTC.

The chain employs TRBV24-1 and TRBJ2-2; 9 positions agree with TRBD1. J gave up 3 bases and V 5 bases, and 3 bases lay outside the gene matches. CDR3 length equals 15 residues. CDR1 and CDR2 from the germline V gene are KGHDR and SFDVKD. The CDR3 DNA reads TGTGCCACCAGTGTCGGGACAGGGTACACCGGGGAGCTGTTTTTT. It translates to CATSVGTGYTGELFF.

The rearrangement joins TRBV20-1 to TRBJ2-3, with D tentatively TRBD2 (5 bases). V was clipped by 1 base and J by 0 bases, with 8 bases between them. CDR3 length equals 14 residues. Germline CDR1 is DFQATT and CDR2 is SNEGSKA (reference sequence). The CDR3 bases are TGCAGTGCTAGAGGACTAAGGAGCACAGATACGCAGTATTTT. This translates into CSARGLRSTDTQYF.